The rows below give T cell receptor beta chains drawn from one sample of a study of blood T cell repertoires in COVID-19. Method: immunoSEQ multiplex PCR; TCRdb's copy keeps in-frame clones and lacks some. There are roughly 250,000 clones in the sample; 85% to 95% occur only once, and under 2.5% lies in the top ten. The sample consisted of PBMCs or T cells enriched from blood (not recorded which). These receptors were obtained from a young woman who had recovered from COVID-19. The conserved cysteine and the conserved F or W are not part of the CDR3 here.

J,V,CDR3
TRBJ2-5,TRBV5-1,ASSGASQETQY
TRBJ1-1,TRBV3-1/TRBV3-2,ASSQGHGTLGTEAF
TRBJ2-7,TRBV3-1/TRBV3-2,ASSQERGRVEQY
TRBJ1-1,TRBV27,ASSLRSGNTEAF
TRBJ1-1,TRBV18,ASSLTQDTESNTEAF
TRBJ2-3,TRBV5-1,ASSLKSNTDTQY
TRBJ2-1,TRBV27,ASSLGQGLFNEQF
TRBJ1-6,TRBV18,ASSLQGYNSPLH
TRBJ2-7,TRBV20-1,SAPGPYEQY
TRBJ1-1,TRBV5-6,ASSLGQVNTEAF
TRBJ2-1,TRBV2,ASSVGRSYNEQF
TRBJ2-5,TRBV5-1,ASSYSGRYQETQY
TRBJ1-5,TRBV11-2,ASSLKASVRNQPQH
TRBJ2-2,TRBV9,ASSVGGGSPGELF
TRBJ2-7,TRBV4-2,ASSQGAGTYEQY
TRBJ2-2,TRBV11-3,ASSYPTSGGTGELF
TRBJ1-5,TRBV12-3/TRBV12-4,ATGTGSFLPQH
TRBJ2-1,TRBV9,ASSDPAPFKLAGDYNEQF
TRBJ2-2,TRBV27,ASRPHHFGAGGELF
TRBJ2-7,TRBV19,ASSIGVRGTYEQY
TRBJ2-7,TRBV28,ASSSSGQGAYEQY
TRBJ2-3,TRBV11-2,ASSLVSLTDTQY
TRBJ1-2,TRBV3-1/TRBV3-2,ASRGGTGAHGYT
TRBJ2-3,TRBV7-2,ASSTQAGSTDTQY
TRBJ2-7,TRBV6-4,ASSDTGGFYEQY
TRBJ1-5,TRBV7-9,ASSQGGTDLNQPQH
TRBJ2-3,TRBV7-2,ASSWGSDTQY
TRBJ1-2,TRBV12-3/TRBV12-4,ASSRDSYGYT
TRBJ2-3,TRBV7-2,ASSPQGTGVGDTQY
TRBJ1-2,TRBV18,ASSRQGSMFGYT
TRBJ2-1,TRBV4-3,ASSQYTDNEQF
TRBJ1-5,TRBV10-3,AISGQGGPNQPQH
TRBJ2-3,TRBV27,ASSQGTGGTDTQY
TRBJ1-2,TRBV5-1,ASSLGQGSDYGYT
TRBJ2-7,TRBV3-1/TRBV3-2,ASSPPGKGKSYEQY
TRBJ2-7,TRBV28,ASSLSSAAGYEQY
TRBJ2-1,TRBV5-1,ASIPGTGAYNEQF
TRBJ1-6,TRBV7-9,ASSLSLNSPLH